These 15 T cell receptor beta chains share one sample of origin, sequenced in a study of prognosis after radiotherapy for stage I lung cancer. Two-round multiplex PCR, the amplification method, yielded TCR beta CDR3 from genomic DNA. Primers specific to each TRBV and TRBJ gene were used in first-round PCR. MiXCR was run by TCRdb on the multiplex PCR reads, yielding one entry per CDR3 protein. This repertoire shows 20,000 to 25,000 distinct CDR3 sequences, around 45% found once; its top ten account for roughly 33%. This sample comprised PBMCs, obtained before or after stereotactic body radiation therapy (not recorded which). These receptors came from a donor aged 50 or older with non-small cell lung cancer.

The rearrangement uses TRBV6-2 or TRBV6-3 and TRBJ2-3, with D perhaps TRBD1 or TRBD2 (5 bases each). This CDR3 spans 16 amino acids. Germline V gene sequence: CDR1 MNHEY, CDR2 SVGEGT. V was pared by 6 bases and J by 3 bases, with 19 bases between. CDR3 nucleotide sequence: TGTGCCAGCAGCAAGAGCCGGGACGATCAAACAGATACGCAGTATTTT. It yields the protein CASSKSRDDQTDTQYF.

For this clonotype: A far larger clone is one base from this, pointing to a likely read error. The chain joins TRBV7-9 to TRBJ1-5; D unresolved. The V end lost 5 bases, the J end lost 7 bases, and 15 bases lay between the germline ends. The germline V gene has CDR1 SEHNR and CDR2 FQNEAQ (reference sequence). CDR3 size: 14 residues. CDR3 region: CASSPDISAQPQHF. The CDR3 DNA reads TGTGCCAGCAGCCCCGACATTTCGGCGCAGCCCCAGCATTTT. Full variable domain (missing parts from reference TRBV7-9 and TRBJ1-5): DTGVSQNPRHKITKRGQNVTFRCDPISEHNRLYWYRQTLGQGPEFLTYFQNEAQLEKSRLLSDRFSAERPKGSFSTLEIQRTEQGDSAMYLCASSPDISAQPQHFGDGTRLSIL.

The chain links TRBV11-2 to TRBJ2-7; D ambiguous. The CDR3 loop spans 18 amino acids. Per the germline V gene, CDR1 is SGHAT and CDR2 is FQNNGV. V was trimmed by 4 bases and J by 0 bases, leaving 22 bases between them. The CDR3 coding sequence is TGTGCCAGCAGCTCTCGGGTCTGGGCCAGGTCGGACTCCTACGAGCAGTACTTC. Protein product: CASSSRVWARSDSYEQYF.

The rearrangement uses TRBV28 and TRBJ1-2, with D tentatively TRBD1 (6 bases). V was shortened by 5 bases and J by 2 bases, with 12 bases between the two germline ends. CDR1 and CDR2 (germline): MDHEN, SYDVKM. The CDR3 length is 14 residues. The CDR3 spells CASSGPGANYGYTF. For the CDR3, the DNA is TGTGCCAGCAGTGGCCCAGGGGCGAACTATGGCTACACCTTC.

This clonotype has at least ten counts. The chain combines TRBV7-3 with TRBJ2-5; D tentatively reads TRBD1 or TRBD2 (5 bases each). The V gene lost 2 bases and the J gene lost 1 base, with 11 bases spanning the gap. The germline CDR1 and CDR2 sequences are SGHTA and FQGTGA. CDR3 length: 15 residues. Here the CDR3 reads CASSLGRGPQETQYF. CDR3 coding DNA: TGTGCCAGCAGCTTAGGTCGGGGCCCCCAAGAGACCCAGTACTTC.

This clonotype was detected ten times or more. This may be a read error: a much more frequent sequence differs by one nucleotide. This chain links TRBV6-5 with TRBJ2-7; D gene unclear. The germline V gene encodes CDR1 MNHEY and CDR2 SVGAGI. The CDR3 sequence is 13 residues long. In nucleotides, the CDR3 is TGTACCAGCAGTTACTCCAGAATCTACGAGCAGTACTTC. It yields the protein CTSSYSRIYEQYF.

The chain has TRBV10-1 and TRBJ2-3; a weak D match, TRBD1 (5 bases). V was cut by 3 bases and J by 2 bases, with 15 bases left in between. CDR3 length: 16 amino acids. Germline loops: CDR1 WNHNN, CDR2 SYGVQD (reference sequence). CDR3 in amino acids: CASSDGGTGVTDTQYF. In DNA, the CDR3 is TGCGCCAGCAGTGACGGCGGTACAGGCGTCACAGATACGCAGTATTTT.

The sample holds many counts of this clonotype. The chain has TRBV20-1 and TRBJ2-7; D perhaps matches TRBD1 (5 bases). Deletions cut 1 base from V and 6 bases from J, with 22 bases between. From germline, CDR1 is DFQATT and CDR2 SNEGSKA (reference sequence). CDR3 size: 16 residues. Written as DNA, the CDR3 is TGCAGTGCTAGAGTTAATGTGCAGGGCTTGAAGGGCGAGCAGTACTTC. Protein sequence: CSARVNVQGLKGEQYF.

A remark on this clonotype: Since a much larger clone is just one base distant, this may be a read error. This chain joins TRBV6-5 and TRBJ2-1, with 8 nucleotides matching TRBD2. V shed 2 bases and J 4 bases; nucleotides not matched to a gene: 7. The CDR3 extends over 16 amino acids. The germline V gene has CDR1 MNHEY and CDR2 SVGAGI. In DNA, the CDR3 is TGTGCCAGCAGTTACCCGAGACTAGCGTCTTACAATGAGCAGTTCTTC. This sequence encodes CASSYPRLASYNEQFF.

The chain employs TRBV20-1 and TRBJ1-2; 9 bases align to TRBD1. The germline CDR1 and CDR2 sequences are DFQATT and SNEGSKA (reference sequence). The CDR3 runs to 14 residues. J was trimmed by 9 bases and V by 3 bases; bases with no gene match: 11. CDR3 amino acids: CSASRAGTGHSYTF. The CDR3 DNA is TGCAGTGCTAGTAGGGCCGGGACAGGGCATAGCTACACCTTC.

This clonotype appeared many times. The chain employs TRBV5-4 and TRBJ1-6, with D tentatively TRBD1 (6 bases). From germline, CDR1 is SGHNT and CDR2 YYREEE (reference sequence). V lost 1 base, J lost 7 bases, and 12 bases lay in between. The CDR3 sequence is 15 residues long. The CDR3 region is CASSLNRGQNSPLHF. The DNA for the CDR3 is TGTGCCAGCAGCTTGAATCGGGGGCAGAATTCACCCCTCCACTTT. Drawing the rest from reference TRBV5-4 and TRBJ1-6, the complete variable domain is ETGVTQSPTHLIKTRGQQVTLRCSSQSGHNTVSWYQQALGQGPQFIFQYYREEENGRGNFPPRFSGLQFPNYSSELNVNALELDDSALYLCASSLNRGQNSPLHFGNGTRLTVT.

This clonotype was counted many times. This chain connects TRBV28 to TRBJ2-4; 9 bases map to TRBD1. From germline, CDR1 is MDHEN and CDR2 SYDVKM. Trimming at V came to 6 bases and at J to 10 bases, leaving 16 bases not matched to a gene. The CDR3 totals 16 residues. In DNA, the CDR3 is TGTGCCAGCAGCCGCGGAGGACAGGGGACAATATTTATTCAGTACTTC. Amino acids: CASSRGGQGTIFIQYF.

There are a few counts of this clonotype. The J gene is TRBJ2-1, the V gene TRBV28; 14 bases are shared with TRBD2. J gave up 8 bases and V 5 bases, and 8 bases lay outside the gene matches. CDR1 MDHEN and CDR2 SYDVKM come from the germline V gene. The CDR3 consists of 16 residues. CDR3 DNA: TGTGCCAGCAGTCGACTAGCGGGAGGGGTAGGTGATGAGCAGTTCTTC. It is translated as CASSRLAGGVGDEQFF. Combining the CDR3 with reference TRBV28 and TRBJ2-1 gives the whole variable domain DVKVTQSSRYLVKRTGEKVFLECVQDMDHENMFWYRQDPGLGLRLIYFSYDVKMKEKGDIPEGYSVSREKKERFSLILESASTNQTSMYLCASSRLAGGVGDEQFFGPGTRLTVL.

The table lists this clonotype with many counts. The rearrangement uses TRBV7-6 and TRBJ2-5; 10 nucleotides line up with TRBD2. Germline assignment: CDR1 SGHVS and CDR2 FNYEAQ. V trimming: 1 base; J trimming: 4 bases; junction bases outside the gene matches: 3. This CDR3 spans 15 amino acids. The CDR3, as DNA: TGTGCCAGCAGCTTAGTAGCGGGGGGCCCAGAGACCCAGTACTTC. Translating it yields CASSLVAGGPETQYF.

This clonotype counts as medium-sized. The genes are TRBV2 and TRBJ2-7; D is possibly TRBD1 (6 bases). The ends were cut back, 6 bases at V and 6 bases at J, with 18 bases in the middle. This CDR3 has 14 amino acids. Germline V gene lookup returns CDR1 SNHLY and CDR2 FYNNEI. CDR3: CASRTQGGRLEQYF. The CDR3 DNA reads as TGTGCCAGCAGAACACAGGGCGGTAGGCTCGAGCAGTACTTC.